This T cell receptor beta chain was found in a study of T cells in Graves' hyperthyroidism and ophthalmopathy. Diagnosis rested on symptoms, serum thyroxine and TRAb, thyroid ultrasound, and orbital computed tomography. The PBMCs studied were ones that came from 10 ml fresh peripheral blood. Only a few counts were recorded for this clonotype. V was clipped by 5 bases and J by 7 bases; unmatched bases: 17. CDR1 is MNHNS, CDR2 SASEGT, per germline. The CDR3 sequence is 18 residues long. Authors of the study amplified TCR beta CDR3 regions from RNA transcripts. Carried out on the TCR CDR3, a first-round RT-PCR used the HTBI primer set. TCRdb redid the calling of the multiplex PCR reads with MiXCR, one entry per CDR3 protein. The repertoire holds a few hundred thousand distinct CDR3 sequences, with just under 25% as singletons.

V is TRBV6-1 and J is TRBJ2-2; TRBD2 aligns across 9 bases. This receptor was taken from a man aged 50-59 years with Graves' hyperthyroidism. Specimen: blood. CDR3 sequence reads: CASSSAALAGVYIGELFF. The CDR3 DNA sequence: TGTGCCAGCAGTTCGGCTGCTTTAGCGGGAGTCTACATCGGGGAGCTGTTTTTT.